The T cell receptor beta chain described here comes from a study of shared clonotypes between healthy human individuals. Study as a whole: A couple of women and a few men aged 18 to 49 made up the donors.

Each donor was a Caucasian adult residing in Nashville, Tennessee. Profiled with immunoSEQ multiplex PCR; TCRdb holds only in-frame clones, not every one. The data show hundreds of thousands of clones, roughly four fifths seen once. This CDR3 has 15 residues. The germline V gene encodes CDR1 SGDLS and CDR2 YYNGEE. As to this clone: A read error may account for a junction end that differs from germline.

J is TRBJ1-5 and V is TRBV9; weak D call: TRBD1 (6 bases). The source material was PBMCs. This TCR was sampled from a woman in her thirties or forties in good health. Some clones in this sample may be carry-over from other donors' samples. For the CDR3, the DNA is TGTGCCAGCAGCGTAGGGGCAGGGGAAGGTCAGGCCCAGCATTTT. Its translation is CASSVGAGEGQAQHF.